Below are 6 T cell receptor beta chains sequenced from a single sample in a study of cytomegalovirus exposure and HLA in healthy donors. The PCR used 60 Vbeta and 13 Jbeta primers. The table came from immunoSEQ multiplex PCR; TCRdb's copy has only in-frame clones and leaves some out. The top ten hold over 4.5% of the sample, which has over 150,000 clones, around 80% seen once. Sequencing was carried out using PBMCs. These receptors originate from a male donor in good health and CMV-seronegative.

This chain links TRBV6-1 with TRBJ2-7; possible D gene TRBD1, 5 bases. Deletions cut 4 bases from V and 0 bases from J, with 10 bases between. The V gene's germline CDR1 is MNHNS and CDR2 SASEGT. The CDR3 runs 14 residues. The CDR3 DNA sequence: TGTGCCAGCAGTGCCATAGGACACTCCTACGAGCAGTACTTC. Encoded protein: CASSAIGHSYEQYF.

The chain links TRBV4-1 to TRBJ2-1, with TRBD2 matching over 7 bases. V dropped 0 bases and J dropped 2; count of bases not matched to a gene: 19. Germline lookup yields CDR1 MGHRA and CDR2 YSYEKL. The CDR3 length is 21 residues. In DNA, the CDR3 is TGCGCCAGCAGCCAAGATATAGGGCCTAGACTAGCAGCTGTTGCCTACAATGAGCAGTTCTTC. This codes for CASSQDIGPRLAAVAYNEQFF.

V gene TRBV5-8 combines with J gene TRBJ2-3, with 12 bases that match TRBD2. V was pared by 0 bases and J by 1 base, with 6 bases of the junction left unmatched. In germline, CDR1 is SGHTS, CDR2 YDEGEE. The CDR3 loop spans 18 amino acids. The CDR3 DNA sequence: TGTGCCAGCAGCTTGGAGCTAGCGGGAGGGCCGGGCACAGATACGCAGTATTTT. This translates into CASSLELAGGPGTDTQYF.

V usage is TRBV6-5 and J usage is TRBJ2-5; tentative D call: TRBD1 (6 bases). The CDR3 is made up of 13 amino acids. With 6 bases removed from V and 7 bases from J, the gap between germline ends came to 15 bases. Per the germline V gene, CDR1 is MNHEY and CDR2 is SVGAGI. CDR3 in amino acids: CASRDGGWGTQYF. The DNA for the CDR3 is TGTGCCAGCAGAGATGGGGGCTGGGGGACCCAGTACTTC.

This clone was found a few times. This chain uses TRBV6-4 with TRBJ2-3; 11 positions agree with TRBD2. V lost 0 bases to trimming and J lost 2 bases; unmatched junction nucleotides: 1. CDR1 and CDR2 (germline): MRHNA, SNTAGT. The CDR3 spans 16 residues. In DNA form, the CDR3 reads TGTGCCAGCAGTGACTCGACTAGCGGGAACACAGATACGCAGTATTTT. Translated: CASSDSTSGNTDTQYF.

The chain employs TRBV5-1 and TRBJ2-3, with 10 positions matching TRBD2. With V trimmed by 0 bases and J by 5 bases, 3 bases remained unmatched. The CDR3 spans 15 residues. Per the germline V gene, CDR1 is SGHRS and CDR2 is YFSETQ. The CDR3 is CASSLEAGGQDTQYF. In nucleotides, the CDR3 is TGCGCCAGCAGCTTGGAAGCGGGGGGGCAAGATACGCAGTATTTT.